The clone carrying this T cell receptor beta chain was counted at least ten times. TCRdb independently ran MiXCR on the RACE reads; one entry per CDR3 protein. In the table there are 60,000 or so distinct CDR3 sequences, 9.5% to 10% of which are singletons. The source of the sample is a study of human T cells and chemical hapten exposure. Across the study: Patch tests delivered 0.01% DPC to the upper back and were evaluated at 6 days.

Time point noted: pre-sensitization, week 0. Treatment noted: therapeutic diphenylcyclopropenone sensitization with weekly scalp DPC. Blood sampling preceded each patch test application. The sequenced sample was whole blood, obtained in connection with sensitization to the hapten diphenylcyclopropenone (DPC). This sequence was found in a man aged 35 to 55 with alopecia areata. Some clones in this sample may be carry-over from other donors' samples.

The CDR3 DNA follows: TGTGCCAGCAGTTTAGGGACTATGGGCGAGCAGTACTTC. Encoded protein: CASSLGTMGEQYF. The rearrangement links TRBV12-3 or TRBV12-4 to TRBJ2-7; D might be TRBD2 (6 bases). The V end was cut by 1 base, the J end by 6 bases, with 10 bases between. The CDR3 is 13 amino acids.